A single sample is the source of the 21 T cell receptor beta chains below, sequenced in a study of CDR3 diversity in severe acne (dated by TCRdb to between 2019 and 2020). The method behind the library was PCR. TCRdb names Illumina HiSeq 2000 as the instrument used. TCRdb trimmed public reads at Q25 via fastp, called clones via MiXCR and kept in-frame beta chains. Duplicate CDR3 protein sequences are folded into a single record with the most common DNA and genes. Recorded for this sample are tens of thousands of distinct CDR3 sequences; 45% to 60% of them occurred a single time. Around an eighth of the sample belongs to the ten largest clones. The specimen sequenced was blood. The receptors shown here come from a male donor in good health, without acne.

The V and J genes are TRBV30 and TRBJ2-2; the match to TRBD2 covers 7 bases. Germline CDR1 reads GTSNPN; CDR2 reads SVGIG (reference sequence). The CDR3 covers 15 residues. V gave up 3 bases and J gave up 4 bases; unmatched junction bases: 8. The CDR3 nucleotides are TGTGCCTGGAGGCTCCGCGGGGAGGGCACCGGGGAGCTGTTTTTT. Protein sequence: CAWRLRGEGTGELFF.

This chain joins TRBV20-1 and TRBJ1-2; D is unresolved. The CDR3 runs to 11 residues. Trimming cost V 0 bases and J 14 bases, with 13 bases left between them. Per germline, CDR1 DFQATT and CDR2 SNEGSKA (reference sequence). The CDR3 sequence: CSARDKREETF. CDR3 bases: TGCAGTGCTAGAGATAAGAGGGAAGAGACCTTC.

By share, this clonotype counts as medium-sized. The chain couples TRBV7-9 to TRBJ2-5; D uncertain. The CDR3 extends over 13 amino acids. Germline V lookup: CDR1 SEHNR, CDR2 FQNEAQ (reference sequence). V lost 2 bases, J lost 2 bases, and 6 bases lay in between. CDR3 amino acids: CASSLTIQETQYF. The CDR3 region has the DNA TGTGCCAGCAGCTTAACCATACAAGAGACCCAGTACTTC.

This clonotype is medium-sized in the sample. The chain couples TRBV7-9 to TRBJ2-7, with a tentative D call TRBD1 (6 bases). Germline CDR1 and CDR2: SEHNR and FQNEAQ (reference sequence). The CDR3 spans 14 residues. V was clipped by 6 bases and J by 5 bases, with 17 bases between them. CDR3 coding DNA: TGTGCCAGCAGTTCTAACAGGGACGTGGACGAGCAGTACTTC. Its translation is CASSSNRDVDEQYF. The entire variable domain, with the rest obtained from reference TRBV7-9 and TRBJ2-7, is as follows: DTGVSQNPRHKITKRGQNVTFRCDPISEHNRLYWYRQTLGQGPEFLTYFQNEAQLEKSRLLSDRFSAERPKGSFSTLEIQRTEQGDSAMYLCASSSNRDVDEQYFGPGTRLTVT.

The rearrangement joins TRBV9 to TRBJ1-3; D remains ambiguous. CDR1 and CDR2 (germline): SGDLS, YYNGEE. CDR3 length: 13 amino acids. Trimming took 4 bases from V and 4 from J, leaving 9 bases between them. This CDR3 reads CASSQVLGNTIYF. CDR3 coding DNA: TGTGCCAGCAGCCAAGTTCTGGGAAACACCATATATTTT.

This clonotype was recorded many times. A read error may be the cause here, since a much bigger clone is one base away. The chain is built from TRBV5-1 and TRBJ2-5; TRBD1 or TRBD2 may be the D gene (5 bases each). CDR3 size: 14 residues. The V end was cut by 5 bases, the J end by 9 bases, with 20 bases between. Germline V gene data show CDR1 as SGHRS and CDR2 as YFSETQ. CDR3 DNA: TGCGCCAGCAGAGCCGGGACGATCTCCGAGGCCCAGTACTTC. Encoded protein: CASRAGTISEAQYF.

This chain joins TRBV6-1 and TRBJ2-2, with TRBD1 matching 7 bases. This CDR3 region has 16 residues. Germline trimming cut 6 bases from V and 4 bases from J; bases unmatched to any gene: 11. CDR1 and CDR2 (germline): MNHNS, SASEGT. CDR3 DNA sequence: TGTGCCAGCAGGCCCCAACAGGGGCGAGGCACCGGGGAGCTGTTTTTT. The encoded protein is CASRPQQGRGTGELFF.

This clonotype appeared many times. This chain uses TRBV6-6 with TRBJ1-2, with D maybe TRBD1 (6 bases). The germline V and J ends were trimmed by 2 bases and 8 bases, with 15 bases remaining between them. This CDR3 is 14 amino acids long. From germline, CDR1 is MNHNY and CDR2 SVGAGI (reference sequence). In DNA form, the CDR3 reads TGTGCCAGCAGTTACGGGGGCAGGCGTGACGGCTACACCTTC. This sequence encodes CASSYGGRRDGYTF.

This chain uses TRBV10-3 with TRBJ2-1; TRBD1 agrees at 8 bases. Per germline, CDR1 ENHRY and CDR2 SYGVKD. The junction had 4 bases not matched to a gene; V was cut back by 5 bases and J by 4 bases. This CDR3 comprises 14 residues. DNA of the CDR3: TGTGCCATCAGTCCGGGACAGGTATACAATGAGCAGTTCTTC. This sequence encodes CAISPGQVYNEQFF.

The V gene is TRBV24-1, the J gene TRBJ1-5; D call uncertain. Trimming cost V 0 bases and J 3 bases, with 8 bases left between them. Germline V CDR1 and CDR2: KGHDR, SFDVKD. There are 15 residues in the CDR3. The CDR3 here is CATSDLDGPNQPQHF. CDR3 nucleotides: TGTGCCACCAGTGATTTGGACGGGCCCAATCAGCCCCAGCATTTT.

This chain connects TRBV7-2 to TRBJ1-2; D is unclear. V was shortened by 1 base and J by 2 bases, with 8 bases between the two germline ends. Looked up from germline, CDR1 is SGHTA and CDR2 is FQGNSA. This CDR3 is 14 amino acids long. DNA of the CDR3: TGTGCCAGCAGCTTAGGAGACGGAAACTATGGCTACACCTTC. It is translated as CASSLGDGNYGYTF.

This clonotype was found many times. The chain has TRBV15 and TRBJ1-1; D unresolved. CDR1 and CDR2 (germline): LNHNV, YYDKDF (reference sequence). Trimming removed 3 bases from V and 1 base from J, with 3 bases in between. CDR3 size: 12 residues. CDR3 in DNA: TGTGCCACCAGCAGGGCGAACACTGAAGCTTTCTTT. Its translation: CATSRANTEAFF.

This clonotype has just a few counts. The V call is TRBV24-1, the J call TRBJ2-7, with 7 bases aligning to TRBD2. CDR3 length: 13 residues. Germline loops: CDR1 KGHDR, CDR2 SFDVKD. The ends lost 7 bases at V and 5 bases at J; junction bases unmatched: 7. CDR3 nucleotide sequence: TGTGCCACCAGCGCGGGAGCTACCCACGAGCAGTACTTC. Translating it yields CATSAGATHEQYF.

The chain joins TRBV7-3 to TRBJ2-7, with D perhaps matching TRBD1 (5 bases). The CDR3 sequence is 16 residues long. V dropped 2 bases and J dropped 0 bases, with 14 bases sitting between them. Germline V gene data show CDR1 as SGHTA and CDR2 as FQGTGA. The CDR3 DNA follows: TGTGCCAGCAGCTTAGAACCAGGGCGGTCCTCCTACGAGCAGTACTTC. Translating it yields CASSLEPGRSSYEQYF.

In the case of this clonotype: The CDR3 does not close with the conserved phenylalanine or tryptophan, likely indicating a read error. It is unclear where the CDR3 begins or ends on the DNA, so no DNA is shown, and the CDR3 is as TCRdb lists it. The chain carries TRBV29-1 and TRBJ2-5; the table's D call, TRBD1, was not checked against the DNA. CDR1 is SQVTM and CDR2 is ANQGSEA in the germline V gene. The length of the CDR3 is 16 amino acids, counting both ends. The CDR3 sequence is CSVEVIGQGYGYTFGS.

The chain employs TRBV20-1 and TRBJ2-1; 8 nucleotides align to TRBD2. Germline loops: CDR1 DFQATT, CDR2 SNEGSKA (reference sequence). The V segment lost 4 bases and the J segment 6 bases; nucleotides outside the gene matches: 8. The CDR3 contains 14 residues. The CDR3 protein is CSAIKAGVGNEQFF. CDR3 in DNA: TGCAGTGCTATTAAAGCGGGAGTTGGCAATGAGCAGTTCTTC.

Relative to its sample, this clonotype is medium-sized. V usage is TRBV19 and J usage is TRBJ2-1; no clear D. Per the germline V gene, CDR1 is LNHDA and CDR2 is SQIVND (reference sequence). The CDR3 is 12 amino acids. V shed 3 bases and J shed 4 bases, with 4 bases lying between them. This CDR3 is CASSMRYNEQFF. The CDR3 nucleotides are TGTGCCAGTAGTATGAGGTACAATGAGCAGTTCTTC.

This clonotype was recorded at least ten times. V gene TRBV15 combines with J gene TRBJ2-5; D might be TRBD1 (5 bases). Trimming pared 0 bases from V and 4 bases from J, leaving 18 bases between. Germline V gene lookup returns CDR1 LNHNV and CDR2 YYDKDF (reference sequence). There are 17 residues in the CDR3. The CDR3 DNA reads TGTGCCACCAGCAGAGATAGGGGTGGAGTGGTACCAGAGACCCAGTACTTC. Protein product: CATSRDRGGVVPETQYF.

This clonotype was found many times. The CDR3 sequence: CASSQAATEAFF. CDR3 sequence (DNA): TGTGCCAGCAGTCAGGCGGCCACTGAAGCTTTCTTT. The rearrangement uses TRBV25-1 and TRBJ1-1; D remains ambiguous. Germline V gives CDR1 MGHDK, CDR2 SYGVNS. This CDR3 comprises 12 residues. V was clipped by 5 bases and J by 4 bases, with 8 bases between them.

In this sample, this clonotype turned up a few times. The chain joins TRBV9 to TRBJ1-3, with D unresolved. The CDR3 has 14 residues. V shed 4 bases and J shed 0 bases, with 8 bases lying between them. Germline CDR1 and CDR2: SGDLS and YYNGEE. CDR3 sequence (DNA): TGTGCCAGCAGCCCACAACTCTCTGGAAACACCATATATTTT. Translation gives CASSPQLSGNTIYF.

The chain uses TRBV24-1 and TRBJ1-2; D might be TRBD1 (6 bases). The CDR3 sequence is 15 residues long. Germline values: CDR1 KGHDR, CDR2 SFDVKD. Trimming removed 4 bases from V and 7 bases from J, with 18 bases in between. In nucleotides, the CDR3 is TGTGCCACCAGTGACACCGGGACACCTTCGGGTGGCTACACCTTC. This codes for CATSDTGTPSGGYTF.